Presented here are 26 T cell receptor beta chains from one specimen sequenced in a study of blood T cells in healthy people across ages. A sample-barcoded 5' primer and a J-beta primer mix were used in a second PCR of roughly 6 to 11 cycles. TCRdb itself ran the 5' RACE reads through MiXCR, one entry per CDR3 protein. The sample contains 950,000 to 1,200,000 distinct CDR3 sequences, 35% to 40% of which appear only once. The sequencing input was blood. These receptors originate from a man aged 18 to 35 in good health.

The chain uses TRBV12-3 or TRBV12-4 and TRBJ2-3; D not certain. The CDR3 extends over 13 amino acids. Trimming pared 7 bases from V and 0 bases from J, leaving 8 bases between. The chain's CDR3 is CASTYLSTDTQYF. CDR3 nucleotide sequence: TGTGCCAGCACCTATCTTAGCACAGATACGCAGTATTTT.

This clonotype occurred a few times. The chain carries TRBV12-3 or TRBV12-4 and TRBJ1-2; 10 bases are a match to TRBD1. V was pared by 3 bases and J by 6 bases, with 4 bases of the junction left unmatched. This CDR3 contains 14 residues. The CDR3 nucleotides are TGTGCCAGCAGTTTGGGGACAGGGGTTGATGGCTACACCTTC. Translated: CASSLGTGVDGYTF.

This sequence joins TRBV15 and TRBJ1-3; the D gene is possibly TRBD1 (5 bases). Germline CDR1 reads LNHNV; CDR2 reads YYDKDF (reference sequence). The V and J ends lost 0 bases and 0 bases respectively, with 9 bases between them. The CDR3 is made up of 16 amino acids. CDR3 protein: CATSRDDSYSGNTIYF. In DNA, the CDR3 is TGTGCCACCAGCAGAGATGACAGCTACTCTGGAAACACCATATATTTT.

The table lists this clonotype with a few counts. The chain combines TRBV10-3 with TRBJ2-3; no clear D gene. From germline, CDR1 is ENHRY and CDR2 SYGVKD. This CDR3 region has 14 residues. The V end lost 6 bases, the J end lost 1 base, and 11 bases lay between the germline ends. CDR3 region: CAIRSFPGTDTQYF. The CDR3 region has the DNA TGTGCCATCAGATCGTTCCCCGGCACAGATACGCAGTATTTT.

Many counts were recorded for this clonotype. V usage is TRBV20-1 and J usage is TRBJ2-3; 7 bases are shared with TRBD2. Losses at the gene ends were 0 bases for V and 5 bases for J; bases not matched to a gene: 5. The V gene's germline CDR1 is DFQATT and CDR2 SNEGSKA (reference sequence). The CDR3 spans 14 residues. CDR3 DNA: TGCAGTGCTAGAGATGGACTAGATAAAGATACGCAGTATTTT. Residues: CSARDGLDKDTQYF.

V is TRBV7-9 and J is TRBJ1-5; D might be TRBD1 (6 bases). Germline V gene lookup returns CDR1 SEHNR and CDR2 FQNEAQ (reference sequence). V lost 1 base, J lost 6 bases, and 16 bases lay in between. The CDR3 length is 16 residues. The CDR3 loop reads CASSLGTAGGIQPQHF. CDR3 DNA: TGTGCCAGCAGCTTAGGTACTGCGGGGGGCATTCAGCCCCAGCATTTT.

This clonotype was observed a handful of times. This chain joins TRBV5-1 and TRBJ1-5; TRBD1 is a possible D gene (5 bases). The ends were cut back, 4 bases at V and 6 bases at J, with 17 bases in the middle. This CDR3 is 15 amino acids long. Germline CDR1 SGHRS, CDR2 YFSETQ. CDR3 sequence (DNA): TGCGCCAGCAGCCTGACTGGGACGTTGGGTCAGCCCCAGCATTTT. Amino acid sequence: CASSLTGTLGQPQHF.

This rearrangement joins TRBV20-1 to TRBJ1-4; TRBD1 matches at 12 bases. V lost 3 bases to trimming and J lost 8 bases; unmatched junction nucleotides: 7. This CDR3 has 15 amino acids. The germline V gene has CDR1 DFQATT and CDR2 SNEGSKA (reference sequence). This CDR3 is CSARRSGQGAEKLFF. CDR3 in DNA: TGCAGTGCTAGGAGGTCGGGACAGGGGGCGGAAAAACTGTTTTTT.

This sequence joins TRBV4-1 and TRBJ2-1; 15 bases fit TRBD2. The length of the CDR3 is 18 residues. Unmatched junction bases numbered 3, after V lost 1 base and J lost 2 bases. Germline-derived CDR1 and CDR2 are MGHRA and YSYEKL. The CDR3 region has the DNA TGCGCCAGCAGCCAAGGGACTAGCGGGGGGGGTGCCTACAATGAGCAGTTCTTC. This encodes CASSQGTSGGGAYNEQFF.

In its sample, this clonotype was seen a few times. This chain joins TRBV5-6 and TRBJ2-2, with 7 bases fitting TRBD2. The V segment lost 4 bases and the J segment 3 bases; nucleotides outside the gene matches: 0. This CDR3 is built from 13 residues. The V gene's germline CDR1 is SGHDT and CDR2 YYEEEE. CDR3 DNA: TGTGCCAGCAGCCGGGGGGACACCGGGGAGCTGTTTTTT. Amino acids: CASSRGDTGELFF.

The rearrangement uses TRBV29-1 and TRBJ2-2; either TRBD1 or TRBD2 may supply D (5 bases each). The V end was cut by 1 base, the J end by 6 bases, with 12 bases between. This CDR3 is 14 amino acids long. CDR1 SQVTM and CDR2 ANQGSEA come from the germline V gene. CDR3 amino acids: CSVEGQGVAGELFF. CDR3 nucleotide sequence: TGCAGCGTTGAAGGCCAGGGAGTTGCCGGGGAGCTGTTTTTT.

This clonotype was detected only a few times. The chain carries TRBV29-1 and TRBJ2-4; D gene unclear. V was clipped by 0 bases and J by 0 bases, with 12 bases between them. This CDR3 has 16 residues. CDR1 and CDR2 (germline): SQVTM, ANQGSEA. DNA for the CDR3: TGCAGCGTTGAAGATCGTTCCGGATTAGCCAAAAACATTCAGTACTTC. Translating gives CSVEDRSGLAKNIQYF.

The V gene is TRBV14, the J gene TRBJ2-1, with D maybe TRBD2 (6 bases). V was trimmed by 0 bases and J by 8 bases, leaving 17 bases between them. The germline V gene has CDR1 SGHDN and CDR2 FVKESK. This CDR3 contains 16 residues. CDR3 residues: CASSQDATRSGDEQFF. CDR3 DNA sequence: TGTGCCAGCAGCCAAGATGCGACTAGATCCGGCGATGAGCAGTTCTTC.

This clonotype was counted only a few times. The chain couples TRBV20-1 to TRBJ1-1; a possible D gene is TRBD1 (6 bases). Germline CDR1 and CDR2: DFQATT and SNEGSKA (reference sequence). V was clipped by 3 bases and J by 1 base, with 21 bases between them. The length of the CDR3 is 17 residues. CDR3 sequence (DNA): TGCAGTGCTAGTAGTCGGGGGGCGGGACACGAGAACACTGAAGCTTTCTTT. This encodes CSASSRGAGHENTEAFF.

The CDR3 loop is CSALIPDQETQYF. CDR3 nucleotides: TGCAGTGCTTTGATACCTGACCAAGAGACCCAGTACTTC. The chain couples TRBV20-1 to TRBJ2-5; no reliable D call. The germline V gene has CDR1 DFQATT and CDR2 SNEGSKA (reference sequence). There are 13 residues in the CDR3. Trimming cost V 5 bases and J 0 bases, with 10 bases left between them.

The chain recombines TRBV29-1 with TRBJ1-1; possible D gene TRBD1, 6 bases. The germline V gene has CDR1 SQVTM and CDR2 ANQGSEA. Trimming removed 0 bases from V and 4 bases from J, with 15 bases in between. The length of the CDR3 is 15 residues. CDR3 amino acids: CSVEDLQGTGTEAFF. CDR3 in DNA: TGCAGCGTTGAAGATCTTCAGGGGACGGGCACTGAAGCTTTCTTT.

This clonotype was recorded a few times. The V call is TRBV4-2, the J call TRBJ2-1; 8 bases match TRBD2. V shed 0 bases, J shed 4 bases, and the junction held 8 bases outside the gene matches. The V gene's germline CDR1 is LGHNA and CDR2 YNFKEQ. CDR3 length: 17 amino acids. The CDR3 here is CASSQDSSGGVYNEQFF. The CDR3 DNA is TGTGCCAGCAGCCAAGACTCATCCGGGGGGGTATACAATGAGCAGTTCTTC.

Regarding this clonotype: One end of the junction varies from germline; a read error may be responsible. The chain uses TRBV27 and TRBJ2-4; D uncertain. Germline assignment: CDR1 MNHEY and CDR2 SMNVEV (reference sequence). There are 13 residues in the CDR3. The CDR3 sequence: CASSLSDGNSQYF. In DNA, the CDR3 is TGTGCCAGCAGTTTATCAGACGGAAACAGTCAGTACTTC.

CDR3 region: CASSSYSLRVGGNTIYF. The CDR3 DNA sequence: TGTGCCAGCAGTTCGTATTCCCTCAGGGTCGGAGGAAACACCATATATTTT. V is TRBV12-3 or TRBV12-4 and J is TRBJ1-3; D perhaps matches TRBD1 (5 bases). This CDR3 contains 17 residues. V dropped 4 bases and J dropped 4 bases, with 20 bases sitting between them.

The chain combines TRBV12-3 or TRBV12-4 with TRBJ1-2; tentatively, D is TRBD1 (6 bases). V was pared by 1 base and J by 4 bases, with 16 bases between. The CDR3 covers 16 residues. This CDR3 is CASSLERGGPTYGYTF. The DNA for the CDR3 is TGTGCCAGCAGTTTAGAGAGGGGGGGCCCCACCTATGGCTACACCTTC.

The chain couples TRBV6-5 to TRBJ1-2, with D possibly matching TRBD1 (6 bases). Germline V gene data show CDR1 as MNHEY and CDR2 as SVGAGI. The CDR3 sequence is 12 residues long. Trimming shortened V by 10 bases and J by 4 bases, and 13 bases separated the two germline ends. CDR3 sequence (DNA): TGTGCCATCAAGGGGGACGCCTATGGCTACACCTTC. Translation: CAIKGDAYGYTF.

As regards this clonotype: The germline gene is not matched at one end of the junction; a read error may be the cause. The chain has TRBV6-5 and TRBJ1-6, with D unclear. Germline lookup yields CDR1 MNHEY and CDR2 SVGAGI. There are 18 residues in the CDR3. In nucleotides, the CDR3 is TGTGTCAGCAGTTACCTATTGTCACGGAGCTCCTATAATTCACCCCTCCACTTT. Protein: CVSSYLLSRSSYNSPLHF.

The chain couples TRBV25-1 to TRBJ2-7; tentatively, D is TRBD1 or TRBD2 (5 bases each). The V gene's germline CDR1 is MGHDK and CDR2 SYGVNS. The CDR3 spans 13 residues. Trimming took off 6 bases at V and 2 bases at J, with 11 bases between the two ends. DNA of the CDR3: TGTGCCAGCAGCAGGGACGGTGCCTACGAGCAGTACTTC. Translating gives CASSRDGAYEQYF.

As concerns this clonotype: At one end, the junction sequence differs from germline, possibly due to a read error. V usage is TRBV2 and J usage is TRBJ1-6; 8 nucleotides align to TRBD1. Germline values: CDR1 SNHLY, CDR2 FYNNEI. This CDR3 contains 14 residues. The CDR3 nucleotides read TGTGCCAGATCCGGACAGGGAACAAATTCACCCCCCCACTTT. Residues: CARSGQGTNSPPHF.

The rearrangement uses TRBV20-1 and TRBJ2-5, with D maybe TRBD2 (5 bases). Germline CDR1 reads DFQATT; CDR2 reads SNEGSKA (reference sequence). V was shortened by 4 bases and J by 2 bases, with 17 bases between the two germline ends. CDR3 length: 15 amino acids. The CDR3 loop reads CSAKRGADLQETQYF. CDR3 DNA sequence: TGCAGTGCTAAGAGAGGAGCGGATTTACAAGAGACCCAGTACTTC.

The chain joins TRBV12-3 or TRBV12-4 to TRBJ2-5; perhaps TRBD1 as D (6 bases). The V and J ends lost 2 bases and 5 bases respectively, with 9 bases between them. The CDR3 is 13 residues long. The CDR3 loop is CASSLYTGETQYF. DNA of the CDR3: TGTGCCAGCAGTTTATATACAGGGGAGACCCAGTACTTC.